The 19 T cell receptor beta chains below were found in one sample sequenced in a study of T-cell reconstitution after alpha-beta-depleted transplantation in children. Study-wide points: A year had passed since transplant, and T-cell counts and diversity by then came mostly from newly produced T cells.

Unique molecular identifiers were incorporated during preparation of the TCRbeta library. A single record per CDR3 protein comes from TCRdb applying MiXCR to the PCR reads. The table records hundreds of thousands of distinct CDR3 sequences, less than 9.5% of them present only once. Their antigens are not known. Sequencing was performed on peripheral blood, taken 360 days after TCRalphabeta/CD19-depleted stem cell transplant. The receptor source for this set is a female patient between 2 and 15 years old who had a stem cell transplant for Fanconi anemia, so the T cells may come from the graft donor.

At least ten counts were recorded for this clonotype. The rearrangement links TRBV12-3 or TRBV12-4 to TRBJ2-7; 7 bases line up with TRBD1. This CDR3 has 15 amino acids. J lost 1 base, V lost 5 bases, and 8 bases had no gene match. The CDR3 sequence: CASSPTGTESYEQYF. The CDR3 nucleotides read TGTGCCAGCAGTCCCACCGGGACAGAGTCCTACGAGCAGTACTTC.

CDR3 loop: CAIFAVNGYTF. The CDR3, as DNA: TGTGCCATCTTCGCGGTTAATGGCTACACCTTC. The V gene is TRBV10-3, the J gene TRBJ1-2; D ambiguous. CDR1 is ENHRY and CDR2 is SYGVKD in the germline V gene. V lost 8 bases, J lost 6 bases, and 10 bases lay in between. CDR3 length: 11 amino acids.

This chain uses TRBV25-1 with TRBJ1-1; 9 bases agree with TRBD1. This CDR3 is 17 amino acids long. Germline V gene lookup returns CDR1 MGHDK and CDR2 SYGVNS. Trimming cost V 5 bases and J 4 bases; bases outside gene matches: 14. CDR3 residues: CASSSNTPGTGITEAFF. The CDR3, as DNA: TGTGCCAGCAGTTCCAACACCCCCGGGACAGGGATCACTGAAGCTTTCTTT.

V gene TRBV5-1 combines with J gene TRBJ2-2; D perhaps matches TRBD2 (5 bases). Between the trimmed V and J ends, which lost 4 bases and 5 bases, there was a span of 18 bases. Germline CDR1 and CDR2: SGHRS and YFSETQ. This CDR3 is built from 16 residues. This CDR3 reads CASSTLRERETGELFF. The CDR3 bases are TGCGCCAGCAGCACCCTGAGGGAAAGGGAAACCGGGGAGCTGTTTTTT.

This clonotype was counted many times. Written as DNA, the CDR3 is TGTGCCAGCAGCGGACTAGGGCTAGCCAAAAACATTCAGTACTTC. This sequence encodes CASSGLGLAKNIQYF. The genes are TRBV6-2 or TRBV6-3 and TRBJ2-4, with TRBD2 matching 7 bases. Losses at the gene ends were 6 bases for V and 0 bases for J; bases not matched to a gene: 5. Germline V CDR1 and CDR2: MNHEY, SVGEGT. The CDR3 is made up of 15 amino acids.

A remark on this clonotype: One base away lies a much larger clone, so this may be a sequencing read error. The chain recombines TRBV5-1 with TRBJ2-7; a possible D gene is TRBD2 (5 bases). Germline CDR1 SGHRS, CDR2 YFSETQ. This CDR3 has 15 residues. CDR3 sequence reads: CSSSLRTLEVDEQYF. In DNA form, the CDR3 reads TGCTCCAGCAGCTTGCGGACTCTGGAAGTCGACGAGCAGTACTTC. The full variable domain, with the rest looked up from reference TRBV5-1 and TRBJ2-7, is KAGVTQTPRYLIKTRGQQVTLSCSPISGHRSVSWYQQTPGQGLQFLFEYFSETQRNKGNFPGRFSGRQFSNSRSEMNVSTLELGDSALYLCSSSLRTLEVDEQYFGPGTRLTVT.

This clonotype was detected many times. The rearrangement links TRBV7-2 to TRBJ2-1, with a possible D match to TRBD2 (5 bases). Trimming removed 2 bases from V and 4 bases from J, with 12 bases in between. Germline CDR1 reads SGHTA; CDR2 reads FQGNSA. This CDR3 region has 15 residues. The CDR3 coding sequence is TGTGCCAGCAGCTTACCGGGGTGGTATTACAATGAGCAGTTCTTC. Translated: CASSLPGWYYNEQFF.

This clonotype was recorded many times. The chain combines TRBV20-1 with TRBJ1-4; D is ambiguous. The CDR3 spans 13 residues. Germline V gene data show CDR1 as DFQATT and CDR2 as SNEGSKA (reference sequence). Deletions cut 3 bases from V and 6 bases from J, with 11 bases between. The DNA of the CDR3 is TGCAGTGCTAGTCAGGCATTGGATGAAAAACTGTTTTTT. Protein sequence: CSASQALDEKLFF.

The genes are TRBV18 and TRBJ2-7, with D tentatively TRBD1 (6 bases). The CDR3 sequence is 16 residues long. The ends were cut back, 3 bases at V and 6 bases at J, with 21 bases in the middle. CDR1 is KGHSH, CDR2 LQKENI, per germline. For the CDR3, the DNA is TGTGCCAGCTCACCGTCCCGATTTGGGGACATGTCCGAGCAGTACTTC. Translation gives CASSPSRFGDMSEQYF.

This clonotype was observed a few times. The chain couples TRBV7-6 to TRBJ2-1; no clear D gene. CDR1 is SGHVS and CDR2 is FNYEAQ in the germline V gene. This CDR3 has 15 residues. Trimming cost V 2 bases and J 4 bases, with 12 bases left between them. CDR3: CASSLSISPYNEQFF. The CDR3 DNA sequence: TGTGCCAGCAGCTTAAGTATAAGTCCGTACAATGAGCAGTTCTTC.

There are many counts of this clonotype. The chain links TRBV29-1 to TRBJ2-1, with TRBD1 as a possible D gene (7 bases). Per the germline V gene, CDR1 is SQVTM and CDR2 is ANQGSEA. Trimming cost V 4 bases and J 6 bases, with 19 bases left between them. This CDR3 has 15 amino acids. The CDR3 loop reads CSVGGDSSSLNEQFF. CDR3 nucleotides: TGCAGCGTTGGGGGGGACAGTTCGTCCCTCAATGAGCAGTTCTTC.

The table lists this clonotype with many counts. The J gene is TRBJ2-7, the V gene TRBV5-1; a possible D gene is TRBD1 (6 bases). Germline lookup yields CDR1 SGHRS and CDR2 YFSETQ. V shed 1 base and J shed 5 bases, with 13 bases lying between them. This CDR3 region has 14 residues. DNA of the CDR3: TGCGCCAGCAGCTTGCAGGGGTGGTCGGACGAGCAGTACTTC. It translates to CASSLQGWSDEQYF.

This chain joins TRBV6-2 or TRBV6-3 and TRBJ1-5, with TRBD1 matching over 7 bases. The CDR3 spans 15 residues. J lost 3 bases, V lost 4 bases, and 6 bases had no gene match. CDR1 is MNHEY and CDR2 is SVGEGT in the germline V gene. CDR3 residues: CASSSGTATNQPQHF. The CDR3 DNA is TGTGCCAGCAGTTCAGGGACAGCTACCAATCAGCCCCAGCATTTT.

This clonotype was detected only a few times. Here the CDR3 reads CASRGQPGNEKLFF. For the CDR3, the DNA is TGCGCCAGCAGGGGACAGCCGGGAAATGAAAAACTGTTTTTT. The genes are TRBV5-1 and TRBJ1-4, with 7 bases lining up with TRBD1. This CDR3 is 14 amino acids long. The J segment lost 5 bases and the V segment lost 5 bases, leaving 6 bases of the junction unmatched. Germline CDR1 is SGHRS and CDR2 is YFSETQ.

CDR3 region: CASSATTGTSRFF. The DNA of the CDR3 is TGTGCCAGCAGTGCCACGACCGGGACTAGCCGCTTCTTC. The V call is TRBV6-2 or TRBV6-3, the J call TRBJ2-1, with 9 positions matching TRBD2. The CDR3 consists of 13 residues. Germline V gives CDR1 MNHEY, CDR2 SVGEGT. The ends lost 5 bases at V and 16 bases at J; junction bases unmatched: 12.

This clonotype appeared a few times. The chain combines TRBV7-2 with TRBJ2-5; unclear D gene. The germline gives CDR1 SGHTA, CDR2 FQGNSA. V was pared by 5 bases and J by 3 bases, with 7 bases between. The CDR3 contains 12 residues. The CDR3 loop is CASSPPKETQYF. The CDR3 region has the DNA TGTGCCAGCAGCCCGCCGAAAGAGACCCAGTACTTC.

This clonotype came up many times. The CDR3 DNA is TGTGCCAGCAGACCTTCGGGACAGGGGGGAGAGCAGTACTTC. It specifies CASRPSGQGGEQYF. The chain combines TRBV12-3 or TRBV12-4 with TRBJ2-7; 11 nucleotides agree with TRBD1. The CDR3 length is 14 residues. V lost 6 bases to trimming and J lost 7 bases; unmatched junction nucleotides: 8.

This clonotype turned up a few times. The chain uses TRBV5-6 and TRBJ1-2; D remains unclear. The V gene's germline CDR1 is SGHDT and CDR2 YYEEEE. The V gene lost 2 bases and the J gene lost 4 bases, with 18 bases spanning the gap. The CDR3 runs 16 residues. The CDR3, as DNA: TGTGCCAGCAGCTTCTGGGGTCCCCCCTCGATCTATGGCTACACCTTC. This translates into CASSFWGPPSIYGYTF.

This clonotype occurred many times. The CDR3 sequence: CSVGDYSNQPQHF. The CDR3 nucleotides are TGCAGCGTTGGGGACTATAGCAATCAGCCCCAGCATTTT. The chain is built from TRBV29-1 and TRBJ1-5; D may be TRBD1 (5 bases). Per the germline V gene, CDR1 is SQVTM and CDR2 is ANQGSEA. The V end was cut by 4 bases, the J end by 0 bases, with 7 bases between. CDR3 length equals 13 residues. Full variable domain (remainder filled in from reference TRBV29-1 and TRBJ1-5): SAVISQKPSRDICQRGTSLTIQCQVDSQVTMMFWYRQQPGQSLTLIATANQGSEATYESGFVIDKFPISRPNLTFSTLTVSNMSPEDSSIYLCSVGDYSNQPQHFGDGTRLSIL.